The subject of this entry is one TCR beta chain. Its target is not known. The CDR3 has 15 residues. The germline V gene has CDR1 MNHEY and CDR2 SMNVEV (reference sequence). Trimming shortened V by 6 bases and J by 1 base, and 15 bases separated the two germline ends. The source of the sample is a study of shared clonotypes between healthy human individuals. The study's findings and limits: Of the naive CD4 clonotypes, around 4.7% were shared across several donors. Having only a few donors restricted how much genetic and exposure-history diversity was captured.

Libraries were prepared by immunoSEQ multiplex PCR; TCRdb keeps only in-frame clonotypes and omits some of them. The sample gives around 1,100,000 clones, 60% to 80% of which show up once; almost 0.9% is in the top ten. Donors, without exception, were Caucasian adults residing in Nashville, Tennessee. The sample comprised memory CD4+ T cells from PBMCs. Subset specified: CD45RA-negative fraction. V and J are TRBV27 and TRBJ1-1; no clear D. The TCR comes from a man in his late teens or twenties in good health. Some clones in this sample may be carry-over from other donors' samples. The CDR3: CASSPGLFTNTEAFF. Here the CDR3 DNA reads TGTGCCAGCAGCCCTGGGCTTTTTACGAACACTGAAGCTTTCTTT.